This T cell receptor beta chain was captured in a study of blood T cell repertoires in COVID-19. Study-wide context: Sample material is recorded as cDNA or gDNA derived from T cells, B-cell-depleted T cells, or PBMCs.

Deletions cut 0 bases from V and 8 bases from J, with 11 bases between. The germline gives CDR1 SGHDT, CDR2 YYEEEE. The length of the CDR3 is 13 residues. As originally analysed: Reference gene primers were amplified, and this amplification served to estimate nucleated cell counts. This table comes from immunoSEQ multiplex PCR, and its TCRdb copy is limited to in-frame clones, with some not included. V and J calls and clone size are those listed in that table; D and trimming were worked out from the DNA. The data show around 360,000 clones, roughly 87% seen once. Participants reported their clinical history, and cohort assignment relied on those reports.

Material: PBMCs or T cells enriched from blood (not recorded which). The J gene is TRBJ1-2, the V gene TRBV5-6, with D possibly being TRBD1 (5 bases). The clonotype was recovered from a woman under 40 who had recovered from COVID-19. CDR3 sequence (DNA): TGTGCCAGCAGCTTGGGACAGACAAGGGGCTACACCTTC. Protein: CASSLGQTRGYTF.